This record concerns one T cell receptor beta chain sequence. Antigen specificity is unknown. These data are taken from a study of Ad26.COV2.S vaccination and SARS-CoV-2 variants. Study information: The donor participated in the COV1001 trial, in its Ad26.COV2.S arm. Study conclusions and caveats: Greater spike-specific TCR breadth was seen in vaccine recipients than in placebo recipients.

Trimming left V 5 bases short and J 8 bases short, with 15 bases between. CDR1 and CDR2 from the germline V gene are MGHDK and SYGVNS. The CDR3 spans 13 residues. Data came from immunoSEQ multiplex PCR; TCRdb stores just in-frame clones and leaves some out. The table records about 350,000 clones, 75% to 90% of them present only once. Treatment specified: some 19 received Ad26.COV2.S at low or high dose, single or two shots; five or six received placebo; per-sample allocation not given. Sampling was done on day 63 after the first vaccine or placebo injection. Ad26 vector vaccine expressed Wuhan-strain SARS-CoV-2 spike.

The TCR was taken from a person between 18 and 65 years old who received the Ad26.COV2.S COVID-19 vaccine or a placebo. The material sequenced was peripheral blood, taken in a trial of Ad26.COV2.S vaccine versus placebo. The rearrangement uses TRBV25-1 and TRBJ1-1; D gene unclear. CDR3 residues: CASSSPSRTEAFF. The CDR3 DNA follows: TGTGCCAGCAGTAGTCCCTCTCGGACCGAAGCTTTCTTT.